The rows below give T cell receptor beta chains drawn from one sample of a study of Ad26.COV2.S vaccination and SARS-CoV-2 variants. Clones were sequenced by immunoSEQ multiplex PCR, and TCRdb holds only the in-frame ones, with some missing. Among some 350,000 clones, about 90% were seen once, and the ten largest hold about 3.9%. The starting material was peripheral blood, obtained after recovery from COVID-19. The receptor source for this set is a human donor who had recovered from COVID-19. Each CDR3 is given with its conserved first and last residue. A D gene is named only where the DNA matches it firmly. Expanded clones are given a class, and other clones once, few, many or no size at all.

NA | TRBJ2-5 | TRBV4-1 | NA | TGCGCCAGCAGCCAAGTTGCGATTGGTGTTCAAGAGACCCAGTACTTC | CASSQVAIGVQETQYF
NA | TRBJ2-3 | TRBV29-1 | NA | TGCAGCGTTGGAGGGGTTGGGGGCACAGATACGCAGTATTTT | CSVGGVGGTDTQYF
TRBD1 | TRBJ2-1 | TRBV6-5 | NA | TGTGCCAGCAGGGAGCGGGGACAGGGGAACAATGAGCAGTTCTTC | CASRERGQGNNEQFF
TRBD2 | TRBJ2-5 | TRBV2 | NA | TGTGCCAGCAGACCCGGGACTAGCGGTTACCAAGAGACCCAGTACTTC | CASRPGTSGYQETQYF
NA | TRBJ1-1 | TRBV5-4 | NA | TGTGCCAGCAAGTCCCCGGGATCACATGAGCAGGAAGCTTTCTTT | CASKSPGSHEQEAFF
NA | TRBJ1-6 | TRBV5-3 | NA | TGTGCCAGAAGCTTATCTAGACTTTCCTATAATTCACCCCTCCACTTT | CARSLSRLSYNSPLHF
TRBD1 | TRBJ1-6 | TRBV9 | once | TGTGCCAGCAGCGTAGGTGCAGGGGGCGAGGCGGGTTCACCCCTCCACTTT | CASSVGAGGEAGSPLHF
NA | TRBJ1-1 | TRBV6-5 | NA | TGTGCCAGCAGTTACCTAAGGACAGCTAACACTGAAGCTTTCTTT | CASSYLRTANTEAFF
TRBD1 | TRBJ2-1 | TRBV12-5 | NA | TGTGCTAGTGGAACCGGGACAGGGGGCTACAATGAGCAGTTCTTC | CASGTGTGGYNEQFF
TRBD1 | TRBJ2-2 | TRBV7-6 | NA | TGTGCCAGCAGCTTGACAGGGTCGAGCACCGGGGAGCTGTTTTTT | CASSLTGSSTGELFF
TRBD1 | TRBJ1-1 | TRBV7-2 | NA | TGTGCCAGCAGGGGACAGGGGGCGGGCACTGAAGCTTTCTTT | CASRGQGAGTEAFF
TRBD2 | TRBJ2-5 | TRBV9 | NA | TGTGCCAGCAGCGGAGCGGGGGCGACACAAGAGACCCAGTACTTC | CASSGAGATQETQYF
NA | TRBJ2-1 | TRBV11-1 | NA | TGTGCCAGCAGCTTACGGCGTAGGGATCCCTACAATGAGCAGTTCTTC | CASSLRRRDPYNEQFF
TRBD1 | TRBJ2-3 | TRBV5-6 | once | TGTGCCAGCAGCGCCGGGACAGGGTTCACAGATACGCAGTATTTT | CASSAGTGFTDTQYF
NA | TRBJ2-5 | TRBV5-1 | once | TGCGCCAGCAGGTGGGCACAAGAGACCCAGTACTTC | CASRWAQETQYF
TRBD1 | TRBJ1-4 | TRBV5-1 | NA | TGCGCCAGCAGCCAGGGTAGCACCGGGACAGAAAATGAAAAACTGTTTTTT | CASSQGSTGTENEKLFF
NA | TRBJ2-7 | TRBV7-9 | NA | TGTGCCAGCAGCTTAGGGGCAGACCGTACCTACGAGCAGTACTTC | CASSLGADRTYEQYF